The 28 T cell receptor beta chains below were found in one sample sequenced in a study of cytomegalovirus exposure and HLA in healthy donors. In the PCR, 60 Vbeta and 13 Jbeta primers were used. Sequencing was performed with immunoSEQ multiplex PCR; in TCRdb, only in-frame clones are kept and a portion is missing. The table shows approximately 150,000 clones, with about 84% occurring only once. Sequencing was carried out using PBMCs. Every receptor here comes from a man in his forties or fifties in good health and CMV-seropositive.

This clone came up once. The CDR3 DNA is TGTGCCAGCTCCCCCCCAGGGGGGACAGATACGCAGTATTTT. It specifies CASSPPGGTDTQYF. The chain employs TRBV18 and TRBJ2-3, with D tentatively TRBD1 (7 bases). The ends were cut back, 6 bases at V and 3 bases at J, with 13 bases in the middle. The CDR3 spans 14 residues. Per the germline V gene, CDR1 is KGHSH and CDR2 is LQKENI.

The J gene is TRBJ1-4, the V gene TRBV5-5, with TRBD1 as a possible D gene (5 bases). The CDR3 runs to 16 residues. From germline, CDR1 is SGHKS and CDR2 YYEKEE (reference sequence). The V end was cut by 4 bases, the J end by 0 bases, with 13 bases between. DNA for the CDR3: TGTGCCAGCAGCCCGGGGGGGATCACAACTAATGAAAAACTGTTTTTT. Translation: CASSPGGITTNEKLFF.

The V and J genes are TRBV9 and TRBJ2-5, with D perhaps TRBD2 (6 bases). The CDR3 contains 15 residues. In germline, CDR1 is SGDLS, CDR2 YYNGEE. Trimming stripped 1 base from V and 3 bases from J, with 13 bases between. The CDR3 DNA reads TGTGCCAGCAGCGTACAACCGGGACTCAAAGAGACCCAGTACTTC. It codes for CASSVQPGLKETQYF.

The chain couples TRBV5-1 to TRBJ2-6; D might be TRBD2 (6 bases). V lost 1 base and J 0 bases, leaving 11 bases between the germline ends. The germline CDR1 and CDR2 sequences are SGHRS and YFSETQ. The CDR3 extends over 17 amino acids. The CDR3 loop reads CASSLRGLASGANVLTF. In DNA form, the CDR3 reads TGCGCCAGCAGCTTGCGGGGGTTAGCCTCTGGGGCCAACGTCCTGACTTTC.

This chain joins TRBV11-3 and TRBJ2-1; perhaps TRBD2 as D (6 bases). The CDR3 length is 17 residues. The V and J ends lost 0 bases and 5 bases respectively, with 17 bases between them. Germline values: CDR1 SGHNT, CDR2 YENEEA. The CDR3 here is CASSLDRAVTGDNEQFF. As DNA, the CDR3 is TGTGCCAGCAGCTTAGATCGGGCAGTCACGGGAGACAATGAGCAGTTCTTC. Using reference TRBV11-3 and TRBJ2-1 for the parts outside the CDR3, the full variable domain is EAGVVQSPRYKIIEKKQPVAFWCNPISGHNTLYWYLQNLGQGPELLIRYENEEAVDDSQLPKDRFSAERLKGVDSTLKIQPAELGDSAVYLCASSLDRAVTGDNEQFFGPGTRLTVL.

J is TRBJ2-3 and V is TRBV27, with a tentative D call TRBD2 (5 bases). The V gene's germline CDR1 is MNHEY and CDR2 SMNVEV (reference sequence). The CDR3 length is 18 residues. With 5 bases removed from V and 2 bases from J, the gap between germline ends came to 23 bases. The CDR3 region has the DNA TGTGCCAGCAGTCCTCGACTGGCGAGCGGCCCACCCACAGATACGCAGTATTTT. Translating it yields CASSPRLASGPPTDTQYF.

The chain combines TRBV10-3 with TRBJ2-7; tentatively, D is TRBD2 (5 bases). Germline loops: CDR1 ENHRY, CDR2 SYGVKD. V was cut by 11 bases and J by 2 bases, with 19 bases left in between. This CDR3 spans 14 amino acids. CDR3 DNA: TGTGCCTCCTCGACTACCCATTCGACCTACGAGCAGTACTTC. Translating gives CASSTTHSTYEQYF.

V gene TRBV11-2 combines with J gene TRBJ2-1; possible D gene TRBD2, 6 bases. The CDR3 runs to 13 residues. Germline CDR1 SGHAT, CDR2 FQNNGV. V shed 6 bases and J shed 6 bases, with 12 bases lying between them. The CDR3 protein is CASSYGRGNEQFF. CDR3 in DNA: TGTGCCAGCAGTTACGGGCGGGGCAATGAGCAGTTCTTC.

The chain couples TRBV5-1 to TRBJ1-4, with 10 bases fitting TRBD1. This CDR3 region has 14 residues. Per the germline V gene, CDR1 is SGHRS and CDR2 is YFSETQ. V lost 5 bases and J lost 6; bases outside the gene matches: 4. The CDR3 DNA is TGCGCCAGCAGACCAGGACAGGGGGATGAAAAACTGTTTTTT. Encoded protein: CASRPGQGDEKLFF.

In nucleotides, the CDR3 is TGCGCCAGCAGCCTTGCTGAACAGCGGGAGAAGTTCTTC. Translation gives CASSLAEQREKFF. The J gene is TRBJ2-1, the V gene TRBV5-1, with 8 positions matching TRBD2. V lost 4 bases, J lost 14 bases, and 11 bases stayed unmatched. Germline assignment: CDR1 SGHRS and CDR2 YFSETQ. The CDR3 spans 13 residues.

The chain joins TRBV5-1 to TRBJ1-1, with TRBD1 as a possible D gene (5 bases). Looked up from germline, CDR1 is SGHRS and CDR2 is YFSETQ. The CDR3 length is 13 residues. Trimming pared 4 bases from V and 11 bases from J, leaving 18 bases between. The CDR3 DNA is TGCGCCAGCAGCGCGGGGCCCACAGCGAAGGCTTTCTTT. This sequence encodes CASSAGPTAKAFF.

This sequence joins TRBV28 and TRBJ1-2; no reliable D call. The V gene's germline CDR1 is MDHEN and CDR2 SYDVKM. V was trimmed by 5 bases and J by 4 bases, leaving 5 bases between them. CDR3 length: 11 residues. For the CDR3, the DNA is TGTGCCAGCAGTGCGGTCTATGGCTACACCTTC. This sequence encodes CASSAVYGYTF.

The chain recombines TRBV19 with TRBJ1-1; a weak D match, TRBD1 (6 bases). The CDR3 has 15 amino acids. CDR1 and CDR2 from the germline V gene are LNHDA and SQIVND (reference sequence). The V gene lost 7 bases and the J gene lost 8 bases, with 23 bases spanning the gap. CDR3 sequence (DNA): TGTGCCAGTACAGACCCCGGGGGGCCCCGGGACGAAGCTTTCTTT. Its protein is CASTDPGGPRDEAFF.

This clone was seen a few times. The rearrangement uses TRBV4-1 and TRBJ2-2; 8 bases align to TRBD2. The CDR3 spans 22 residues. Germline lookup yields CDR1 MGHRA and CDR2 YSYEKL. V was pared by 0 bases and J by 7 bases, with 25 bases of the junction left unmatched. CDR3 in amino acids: CASSQEKFVVRDRGGVHGELFF. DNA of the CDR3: TGCGCCAGCAGCCAAGAGAAATTCGTTGTGCGGGACCGGGGGGGAGTTCACGGGGAGCTGTTTTTT.

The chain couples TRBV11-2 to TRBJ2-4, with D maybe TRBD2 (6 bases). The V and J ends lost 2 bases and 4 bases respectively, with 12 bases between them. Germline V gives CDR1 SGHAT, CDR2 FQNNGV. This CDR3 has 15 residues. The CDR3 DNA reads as TGTGCCAGCAGCTTATACACCCGGGGGAAAAACATTCAGTACTTC. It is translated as CASSLYTRGKNIQYF.

CDR3 in DNA: TGCGCCAGCAACGACATGGGAAGCGGAGGCTACACCTTC. Its translation: CASNDMGSGGYTF. V is TRBV5-1 and J is TRBJ1-2, with D unresolved. V was shortened by 6 bases and J by 8 bases, with 17 bases between the two germline ends. The CDR3 is made up of 13 amino acids. Looked up from germline, CDR1 is SGHRS and CDR2 is YFSETQ. Full variable domain (missing parts from reference TRBV5-1 and TRBJ1-2): KAGVTQTPRYLIKTRGQQVTLSCSPISGHRSVSWYQQTPGQGLQFLFEYFSETQRNKGNFPGRFSGRQFSNSRSEMNVSTLELGDSALYLCASNDMGSGGYTFGSGTRLTVV.

CDR3 sequence (DNA): TGTGCCAGCAGCTTACGAGGGAGGGACACTGAAGCTTTCTTT. As protein: CASSLRGRDTEAFF. V gene TRBV7-3 combines with J gene TRBJ1-1; no firm D call. Germline CDR1 and CDR2: SGHTA and FQGTGA. The CDR3 has 14 residues. V was pared by 2 bases and J by 3 bases, with 10 bases between.

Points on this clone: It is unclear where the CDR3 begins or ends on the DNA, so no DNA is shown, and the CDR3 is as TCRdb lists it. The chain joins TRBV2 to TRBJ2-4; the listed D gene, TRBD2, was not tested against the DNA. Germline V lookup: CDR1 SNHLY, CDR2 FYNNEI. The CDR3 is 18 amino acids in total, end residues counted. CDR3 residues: CASSEVFAPAGAKNIQYF.

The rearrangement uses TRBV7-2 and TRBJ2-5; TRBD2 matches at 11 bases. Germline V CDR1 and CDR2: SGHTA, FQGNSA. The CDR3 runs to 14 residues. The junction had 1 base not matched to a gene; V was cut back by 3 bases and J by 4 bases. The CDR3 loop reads CASSFSGRGETQYF. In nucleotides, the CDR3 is TGTGCCAGCAGCTTTAGCGGGAGGGGAGAGACCCAGTACTTC. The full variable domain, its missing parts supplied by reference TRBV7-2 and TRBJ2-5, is GAGVSQSPSNKVTEKGKDVELRCDPISGHTALYWYRQSLGQGLEFLIYFQGNSAPDKSGLPSDRFSAERTGGSVSTLTIQRTQQEDSAVYLCASSFSGRGETQYFGPGTRLLVL.

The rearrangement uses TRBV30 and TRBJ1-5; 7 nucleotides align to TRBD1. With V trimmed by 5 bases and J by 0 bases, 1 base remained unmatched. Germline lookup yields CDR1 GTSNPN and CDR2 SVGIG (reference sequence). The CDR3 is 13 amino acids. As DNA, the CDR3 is TGTGCCTGGGACAGGGATAGCAATCAGCCCCAGCATTTT. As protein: CAWDRDSNQPQHF.

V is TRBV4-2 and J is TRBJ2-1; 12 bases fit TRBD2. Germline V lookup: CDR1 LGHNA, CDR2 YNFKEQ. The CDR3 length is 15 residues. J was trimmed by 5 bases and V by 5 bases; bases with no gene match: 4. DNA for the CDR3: TGTGCCAGCAGCAGACGACTAGCGGGGGACAATGAGCAGTTCTTC. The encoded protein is CASSRRLAGDNEQFF.

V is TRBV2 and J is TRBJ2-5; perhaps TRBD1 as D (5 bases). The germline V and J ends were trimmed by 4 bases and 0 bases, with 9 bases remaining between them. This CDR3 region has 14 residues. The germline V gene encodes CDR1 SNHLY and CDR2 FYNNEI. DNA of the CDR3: TGTGCCAGCAGTGCCCAGGGCAACCAAGAGACCCAGTACTTC. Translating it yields CASSAQGNQETQYF.

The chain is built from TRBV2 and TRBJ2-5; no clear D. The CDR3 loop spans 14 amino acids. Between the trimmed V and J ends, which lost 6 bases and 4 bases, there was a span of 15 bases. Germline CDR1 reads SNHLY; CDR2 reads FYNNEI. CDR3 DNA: TGTGCCAGCAGGTTCGGTCAGTCAGGAGAGACCCAGTACTTC. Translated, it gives CASRFGQSGETQYF.

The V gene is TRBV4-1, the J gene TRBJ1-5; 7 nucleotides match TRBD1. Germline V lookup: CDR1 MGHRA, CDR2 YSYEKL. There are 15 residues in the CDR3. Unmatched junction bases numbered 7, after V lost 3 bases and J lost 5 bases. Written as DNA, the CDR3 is TGCGCCAGCAGCCAGAGACAGGGTTGGGATCAGCCCCAGCATTTT. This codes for CASSQRQGWDQPQHF.

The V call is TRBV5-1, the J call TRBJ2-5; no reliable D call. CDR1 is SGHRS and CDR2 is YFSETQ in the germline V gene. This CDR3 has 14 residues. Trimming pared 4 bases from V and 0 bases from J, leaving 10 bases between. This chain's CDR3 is CASSPDWYQETQYF. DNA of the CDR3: TGCGCCAGCAGCCCTGACTGGTACCAAGAGACCCAGTACTTC.

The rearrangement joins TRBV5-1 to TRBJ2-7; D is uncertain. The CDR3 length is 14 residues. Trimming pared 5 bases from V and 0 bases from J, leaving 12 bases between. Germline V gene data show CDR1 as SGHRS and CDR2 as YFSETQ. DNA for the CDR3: TGCGCCAGCAGTATTGATCCCAGCTCCTACGAGCAGTACTTC. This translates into CASSIDPSSYEQYF.

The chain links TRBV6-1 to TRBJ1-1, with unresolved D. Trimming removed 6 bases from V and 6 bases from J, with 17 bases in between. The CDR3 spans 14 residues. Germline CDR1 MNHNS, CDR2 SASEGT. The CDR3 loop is CASSLLNRGSEAFF. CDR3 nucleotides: TGTGCCAGCAGCCTCCTTAACCGAGGATCTGAAGCTTTCTTT.

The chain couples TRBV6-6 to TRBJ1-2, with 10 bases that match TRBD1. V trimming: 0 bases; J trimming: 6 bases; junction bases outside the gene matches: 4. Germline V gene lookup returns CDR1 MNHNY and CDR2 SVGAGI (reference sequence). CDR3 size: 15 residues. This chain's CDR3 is CASSYSRDRGDGYTF. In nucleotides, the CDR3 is TGTGCCAGCAGTTACTCCCGGGACAGGGGAGATGGCTACACCTTC.